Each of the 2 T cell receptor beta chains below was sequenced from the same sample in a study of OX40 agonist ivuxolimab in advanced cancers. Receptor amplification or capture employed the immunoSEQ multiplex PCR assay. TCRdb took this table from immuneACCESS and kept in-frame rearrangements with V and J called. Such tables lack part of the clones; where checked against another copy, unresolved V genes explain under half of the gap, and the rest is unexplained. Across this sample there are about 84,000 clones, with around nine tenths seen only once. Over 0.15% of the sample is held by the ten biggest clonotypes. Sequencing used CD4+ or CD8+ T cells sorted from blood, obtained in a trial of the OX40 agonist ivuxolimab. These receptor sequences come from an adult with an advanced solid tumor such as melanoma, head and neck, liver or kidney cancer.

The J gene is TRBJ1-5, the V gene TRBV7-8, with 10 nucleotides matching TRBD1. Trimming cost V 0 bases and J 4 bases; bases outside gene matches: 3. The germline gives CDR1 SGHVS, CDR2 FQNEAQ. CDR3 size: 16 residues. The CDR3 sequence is CASSLALGQGNQPQHF. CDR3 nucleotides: TGTGCCAGCAGCTTAGCGCTGGGACAGGGGAATCAGCCCCAGCATTTT.

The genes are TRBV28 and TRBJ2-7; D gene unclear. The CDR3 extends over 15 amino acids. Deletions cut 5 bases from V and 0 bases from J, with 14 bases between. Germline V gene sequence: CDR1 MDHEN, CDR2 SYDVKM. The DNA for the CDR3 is TGTGCCAGCAGTCCCCGATGGAGAAACTCCTACGAGCAGTACTTC. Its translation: CASSPRWRNSYEQYF. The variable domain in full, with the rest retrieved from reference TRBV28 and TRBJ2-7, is DVKVTQSSRYLVKRTGEKVFLECVQDMDHENMFWYRQDPGLGLRLIYFSYDVKMKEKGDIPEGYSVSREKKERFSLILESASTNQTSMYLCASSPRWRNSYEQYFGPGTRLTVT.